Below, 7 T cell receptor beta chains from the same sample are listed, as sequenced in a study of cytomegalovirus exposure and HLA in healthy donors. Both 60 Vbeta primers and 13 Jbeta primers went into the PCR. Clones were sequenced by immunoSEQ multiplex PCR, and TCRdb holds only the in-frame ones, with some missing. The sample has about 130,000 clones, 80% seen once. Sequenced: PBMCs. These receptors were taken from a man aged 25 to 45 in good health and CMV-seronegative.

This CDR3 reads CASSVLGHRPYEQYF. CDR3 DNA: TGTGCCAGCAGTGTATTGGGACACCGACCCTACGAGCAGTACTTC. This chain connects TRBV6-1 to TRBJ2-7, with D maybe TRBD1 (6 bases). CDR1 and CDR2 from the germline V gene are MNHNS and SASEGT. CDR3 length equals 15 residues. With 4 bases removed from V and 2 bases from J, the gap between germline ends came to 15 bases.

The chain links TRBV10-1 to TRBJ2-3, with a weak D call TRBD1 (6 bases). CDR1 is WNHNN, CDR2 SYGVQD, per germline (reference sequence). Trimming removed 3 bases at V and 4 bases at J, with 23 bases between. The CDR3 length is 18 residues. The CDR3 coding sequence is TGCGCCAGCAGTGACTTGACGAGTTCCCTATCAGGGGCAGATACGCAGTATTTT. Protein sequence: CASSDLTSSLSGADTQYF.

This CDR3 is CASSPNRDTQYF. The DNA for the CDR3 is TGTGCCAGCAGCCCCAACCGGGATACGCAGTATTTT. The rearrangement links TRBV9 to TRBJ2-3, with no clear D. The CDR3 length is 12 residues. V shed 4 bases and J shed 6 bases, with 9 bases lying between them. Germline V gene data show CDR1 as SGDLS and CDR2 as YYNGEE.

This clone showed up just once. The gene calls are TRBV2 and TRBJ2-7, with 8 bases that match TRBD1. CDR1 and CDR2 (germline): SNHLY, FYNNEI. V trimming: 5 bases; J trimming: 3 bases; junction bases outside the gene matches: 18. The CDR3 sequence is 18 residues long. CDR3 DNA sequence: TGTGCCAGCAGTAAACCTCGACAGGTTATTACAGGGGGCTACGAGCAGTACTTC. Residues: CASSKPRQVITGGYEQYF.

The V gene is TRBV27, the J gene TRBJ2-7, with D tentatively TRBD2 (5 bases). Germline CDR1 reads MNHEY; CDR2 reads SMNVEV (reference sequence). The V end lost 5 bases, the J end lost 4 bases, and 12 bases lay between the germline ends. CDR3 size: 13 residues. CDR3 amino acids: CASSERIQYEQYF. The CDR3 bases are TGTGCCAGCAGTGAGCGGATACAATACGAGCAGTACTTC.

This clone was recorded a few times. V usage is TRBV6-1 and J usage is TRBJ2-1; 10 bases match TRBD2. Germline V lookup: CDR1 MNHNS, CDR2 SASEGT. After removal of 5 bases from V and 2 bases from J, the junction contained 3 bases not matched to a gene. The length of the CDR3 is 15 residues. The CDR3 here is CASSKGTSAYNEQFF. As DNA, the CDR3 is TGTGCCAGCAGTAAAGGGACTAGCGCCTACAATGAGCAGTTCTTC.

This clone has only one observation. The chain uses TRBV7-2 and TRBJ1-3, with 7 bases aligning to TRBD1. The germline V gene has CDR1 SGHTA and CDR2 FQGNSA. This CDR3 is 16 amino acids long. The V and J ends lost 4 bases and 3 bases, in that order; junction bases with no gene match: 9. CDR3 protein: CASSSIAWDSGNTIYF. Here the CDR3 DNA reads TGTGCCAGCAGCTCAATAGCTTGGGACAGTGGAAACACCATATATTTT.